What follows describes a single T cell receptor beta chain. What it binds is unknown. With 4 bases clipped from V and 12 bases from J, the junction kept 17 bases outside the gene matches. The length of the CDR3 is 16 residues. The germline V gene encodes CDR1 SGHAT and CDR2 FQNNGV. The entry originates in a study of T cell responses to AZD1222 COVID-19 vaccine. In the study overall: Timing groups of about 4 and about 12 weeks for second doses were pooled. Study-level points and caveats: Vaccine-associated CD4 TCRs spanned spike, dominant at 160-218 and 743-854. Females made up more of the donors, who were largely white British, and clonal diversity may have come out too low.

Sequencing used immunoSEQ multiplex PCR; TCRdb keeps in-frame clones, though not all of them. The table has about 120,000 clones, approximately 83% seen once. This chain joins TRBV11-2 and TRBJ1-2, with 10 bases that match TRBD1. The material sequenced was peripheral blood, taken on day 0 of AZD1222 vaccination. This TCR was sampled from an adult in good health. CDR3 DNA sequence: TGTGCCAGCAGCTCGCTCCGGGACAGGGGAGAACGGAGGGACACCTTC. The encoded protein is CASSSLRDRGERRDTF.